This T cell receptor beta chain was documented in a study of early T cells in non-severe SARS-CoV-2 infection. About the research overall: Unpaired chains resulted from sequencing bulk RNA of unsorted whole blood. Overall study findings and caveats: The study's VDJdb matching favored anti-spike CD8 responses and missed private and CD4 specificities.

This clonotype appeared many times. Its antigen is as yet unknown. Individual cDNA molecules each received unique molecular identifiers attached to them. TCRdb reanalysed the 5' RACE reads using MiXCR and keeps one entry per CDR3 protein. The sample lists approximately 100,000 distinct CDR3 sequences; about 11% were seen once. The CDR3 length is 17 residues. The germline CDR1 and CDR2 sequences are SGHAT and FQNNGV. V dropped 5 bases and J dropped 5; count of bases not matched to a gene: 8. The source is an adult who was a healthcare worker with PCR-confirmed SARS-CoV-2 infection or an uninfected control (not recorded which). The chain uses TRBV11-2 and TRBJ2-5; TRBD2 aligns across 16 bases. Sequenced: whole blood. CDR3 amino acids: CASSLGTSGRGRETQYF. The DNA of the CDR3 is TGTGCCAGCAGCCTTGGGACTAGCGGGAGGGGGCGTGAGACCCAGTACTTC.